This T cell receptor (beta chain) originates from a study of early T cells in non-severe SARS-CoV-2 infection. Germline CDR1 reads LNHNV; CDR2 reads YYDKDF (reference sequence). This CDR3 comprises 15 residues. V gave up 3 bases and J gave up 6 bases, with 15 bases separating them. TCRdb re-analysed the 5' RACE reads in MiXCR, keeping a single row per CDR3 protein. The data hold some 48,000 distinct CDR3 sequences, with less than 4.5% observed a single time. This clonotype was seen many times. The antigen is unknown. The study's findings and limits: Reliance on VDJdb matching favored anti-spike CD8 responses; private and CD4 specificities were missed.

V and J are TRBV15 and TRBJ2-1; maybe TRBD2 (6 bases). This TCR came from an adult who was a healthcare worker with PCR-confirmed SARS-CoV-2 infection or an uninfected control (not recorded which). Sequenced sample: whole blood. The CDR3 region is CATSSPSGRGNEQFF. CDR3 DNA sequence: TGTGCCACCAGCAGCCCCTCGGGGCGGGGCAATGAGCAGTTCTTC.